This T cell receptor (beta chain) was profiled in a study of human T cells and chemical hapten exposure. Study as a whole: Across the whole study, which lasted roughly 24 weeks, patients were given diphenylcyclopropenone on the scalp once a week.

Each CDR3 protein gets one entry after TCRdb re-called the RACE reads with MiXCR. The table lists about 90,000 distinct CDR3 sequences, 8.5% of them singletons. Described time point: pre-sensitization, week 0. Treatment: therapeutic diphenylcyclopropenone sensitization with weekly scalp DPC. The CDR3 loop spans 18 amino acids. With V trimmed by 2 bases and J by 4 bases, 13 bases remained unmatched. This clonotype originated in a man between 40 and 49 years old with alopecia areata. Some clones in this sample may be carry-over from other donors' samples. J is TRBJ2-5 and V is TRBV12-3 or TRBV12-4; TRBD1 aligns across 10 bases. Sample: whole blood, taken in connection with sensitization to the hapten diphenylcyclopropenone (DPC). The CDR3 loop is CASSLIRSGQGVRETQYF. The CDR3 coding sequence is TGTGCCAGCAGTTTAATTCGCTCAGGACAGGGGGTCCGAGAGACCCAGTACTTC.